This T cell receptor (beta chain) was profiled in a study of cytomegalovirus exposure and HLA in healthy donors. Per the germline V gene, CDR1 is SGHVS and CDR2 is FQNEAQ. Trimming at V came to 3 bases and at J to 7 bases, leaving 5 bases not matched to a gene. The CDR3 has 14 amino acids. PCR was performed using 60 Vbeta and 13 Jbeta primers. Profiled with immunoSEQ multiplex PCR; TCRdb holds only in-frame clones, not every one. Of 150,000 to 200,000 clones listed, 82% are singletons. This receptor was obtained from a male donor in good health and CMV-seropositive. The sequenced sample was PBMCs. The chain joins TRBV7-8 to TRBJ2-7; 11 bases are a match to TRBD2. CDR3 sequence reads: CASSLGLAVWEQYF. DNA of the CDR3: TGTGCCAGCAGCTTGGGACTAGCGGTGTGGGAGCAGTACTTC.